These 14 T cell receptor beta chains came from one sample sequenced in a study of regulatory T cells in long-lasting Graves disease. HTBI primers from iRepertoire and Arm-PCR of CDR3 regions yielded the TCR beta libraries. A single record per CDR3 protein comes from TCRdb applying MiXCR to the multiplex PCR reads. In the table there are around 430,000 distinct CDR3 sequences, 20% to 25% of which are singletons. Time point given: persistent/refractory GD, antithyroid drugs over 5 years with positive TRAb. Scientists built the TCR library using RNA that was extracted from PBMCs. Source: peripheral blood mononuclear cells (PBMCs), taken when the disease was refractory, from a patient treated with antithyroid drugs. These receptors all come from a female donor with Graves disease.

This chain links TRBV7-6 with TRBJ1-3, with D perhaps matching TRBD1 (5 bases). CDR1 and CDR2 from the germline V gene are SGHVS and FNYEAQ. The V end lost 1 base, the J end lost 8 bases, and 9 bases lay between the germline ends. The CDR3 runs 13 residues. DNA for the CDR3: TGTGCCAGCAGCTTAGGACCGGGGGACACCATATATTTT. This encodes CASSLGPGDTIYF.

The chain couples TRBV18 to TRBJ2-7, with 9 bases fitting TRBD1. V shed 3 bases, J shed 6 bases, and the junction held 9 bases outside the gene matches. CDR3 size: 15 residues. Germline CDR1 KGHSH, CDR2 LQKENI. CDR3 sequence reads: CASSPEQGAQSEQYF. CDR3 coding DNA: TGTGCCAGCTCACCGGAACAGGGGGCGCAAAGCGAGCAGTACTTC.

This clonotype showed up many times. The chain combines TRBV7-8 with TRBJ1-5; TRBD1 matches 9 bases. Looked up from germline, CDR1 is SGHVS and CDR2 is FQNEAQ. V lost 5 bases, J lost 1 base, and 3 bases stayed unmatched. The CDR3 runs to 15 residues. As DNA, the CDR3 is TGTGCCAGCAGCAGGGACAGGGAGAGCAATCAGCCCCAGCATTTT. Protein sequence: CASSRDRESNQPQHF.

The rearrangement links TRBV18 to TRBJ2-7; possibly TRBD1 for D (6 bases). The length of the CDR3 is 14 residues. V shed 5 bases and J shed 2 bases, with 13 bases lying between them. From germline, CDR1 is KGHSH and CDR2 LQKENI. The CDR3 here is CASSAQTGAYEQYF. For the CDR3, the DNA is TGTGCCAGCTCAGCCCAGACAGGAGCCTACGAGCAGTACTTC.

This clonotype was counted a few times. V usage is TRBV20-1 and J usage is TRBJ1-1; D call uncertain. V lost 0 bases, J lost 2 bases, and 19 bases lay in between. CDR3 length: 17 residues. Germline CDR1 is DFQATT and CDR2 is SNEGSKA (reference sequence). CDR3 DNA sequence: TGCAGTGCTAGAGATTCTCTAAAGAGGCAGCGCAACACTGAAGCTTTCTTT. Residues: CSARDSLKRQRNTEAFF.

This chain joins TRBV4-1 and TRBJ2-3, with 9 bases fitting TRBD2. Germline CDR1 reads MGHRA; CDR2 reads YSYEKL. Trimming removed 1 base from V and 3 bases from J; junction bases left unmatched: 5. This CDR3 spans 16 amino acids. The CDR3 reads CASSQGLAGETDTQYF. For the CDR3, the DNA is TGCGCCAGCAGCCAAGGTTTAGCGGGAGAAACAGATACGCAGTATTTT.

This clonotype was picked up a small number of times. This rearrangement joins TRBV24-1 to TRBJ2-6; D is uncertain. The CDR3 sequence is 16 residues long. In germline, CDR1 is KGHDR, CDR2 SFDVKD. Trimming took 0 bases from V and 2 from J, leaving 7 bases between them. The CDR3 nucleotides read TGTGCCACCAGTGATTTGAAGTCCACTGGGGCCAACGTCCTGACTTTC. It codes for CATSDLKSTGANVLTF.

V is TRBV6-2 or TRBV6-3 and J is TRBJ2-1, with 8 positions matching TRBD1. In germline, CDR1 is MNHEY, CDR2 SVGEGT. This CDR3 region has 14 residues. V was pared by 7 bases and J by 3 bases, with 5 bases of the junction left unmatched. In DNA, the CDR3 is TGTGCCAGCATCCCCGGGACAGGCTACAATGAGCAGTTCTTC. Protein: CASIPGTGYNEQFF.

This clonotype came up many times. The chain couples TRBV29-1 to TRBJ1-1, with TRBD1 matching 7 bases. With 3 bases clipped from V and 7 bases from J, the junction kept 17 bases outside the gene matches. The germline V gene encodes CDR1 SQVTM and CDR2 ANQGSEA. The CDR3 has 16 amino acids. The CDR3 reads CSVDIRGRQGRGEAFF. CDR3 DNA: TGCAGCGTTGATATCAGAGGGCGACAGGGAAGGGGTGAAGCTTTCTTT.

The genes are TRBV7-9 and TRBJ2-2; 8 bases agree with TRBD1. The CDR3 is made up of 19 amino acids. J lost 1 base, V lost 6 bases, and 16 bases had no gene match. The germline V gene encodes CDR1 SEHNR and CDR2 FQNEAQ (reference sequence). CDR3 DNA: TGTGCCAGCAGACCGAGTAGACAGGGGCGAAAGCGGAACACCGGGGAGCTGTTTTTT. Translating it yields CASRPSRQGRKRNTGELFF.

The CDR3 DNA follows: TGTGCCAGCAAGGACTGGAAAGAGCAGTTCTTC. This translates into CASKDWKEQFF. The J gene is TRBJ2-1, the V gene TRBV6-1, with D perhaps TRBD2 (5 bases). The germline CDR1 and CDR2 sequences are MNHNS and SASEGT. The V end lost 7 bases, the J end lost 10 bases, and 11 bases lay between the germline ends. The CDR3 is made up of 11 amino acids.

This clonotype has only a few counts. The rearrangement joins TRBV20-1 to TRBJ1-1; D gene ambiguous. The CDR3 has 13 amino acids. Trimming pared 4 bases from V and 3 bases from J, leaving 12 bases between. Germline V gives CDR1 DFQATT, CDR2 SNEGSKA (reference sequence). CDR3 sequence reads: CSANGWMDTEAFF. CDR3 sequence (DNA): TGCAGTGCTAACGGGTGGATGGACACTGAAGCTTTCTTT.

This clonotype was found many times. The chain links TRBV6-1 to TRBJ1-3; D is ambiguous. This CDR3 comprises 15 residues. Germline V gene data show CDR1 as MNHNS and CDR2 as SASEGT. Trimming left V 1 base short and J 0 bases short, with 7 bases between. The CDR3 protein is CASSEGASSGNTIYF. The CDR3 DNA reads TGTGCCAGCAGTGAAGGGGCAAGCTCTGGAAACACCATATATTTT.

This clonotype was recorded many times. The gene calls are TRBV6-5 and TRBJ1-1; 9 bases are a match to TRBD1. CDR1 MNHEY and CDR2 SVGAGI come from the germline V gene. This CDR3 is 15 amino acids long. Trimming cost V 4 bases and J 3 bases; bases outside gene matches: 6. This chain's CDR3 is CASSSPGQGYTEAFF. In DNA, the CDR3 is TGTGCCAGCAGTTCCCCGGGACAGGGTTACACTGAAGCTTTCTTT.